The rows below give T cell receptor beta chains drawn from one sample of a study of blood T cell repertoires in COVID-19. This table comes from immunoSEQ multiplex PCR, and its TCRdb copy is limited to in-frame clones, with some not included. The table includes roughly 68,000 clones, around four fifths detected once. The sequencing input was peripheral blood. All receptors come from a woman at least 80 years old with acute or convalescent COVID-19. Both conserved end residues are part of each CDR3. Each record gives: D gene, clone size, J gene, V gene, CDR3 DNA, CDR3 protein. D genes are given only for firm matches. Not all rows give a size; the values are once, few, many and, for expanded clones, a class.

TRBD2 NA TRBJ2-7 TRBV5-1 TGCGCCAGCAGCCCAGGACTAGCGGGGTTCTACGAGCAGTACTTC CASSPGLAGFYEQYF
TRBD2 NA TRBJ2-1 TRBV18 TGTGCCAGCTCACCGGGAGCGGGAGGGGCCTACAATGAGCAGTTCTTC CASSPGAGGAYNEQFF
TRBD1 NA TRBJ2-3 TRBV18 TGTGCCAGCTCATCCCGCTCGACAGGGGCTCGCACAGATACGCAGTATTTT CASSSRSTGARTDTQYF
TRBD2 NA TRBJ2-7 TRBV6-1 TGTGCCAGCAGAGAACATCTCCTAGCGGTACAGTACGAGCAGTACTTC CASREHLLAVQYEQYF
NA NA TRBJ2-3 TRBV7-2 TGTGCCAGCAGCTTAGCGGGGGCAACAGATACGCAGTATTTT CASSLAGATDTQYF
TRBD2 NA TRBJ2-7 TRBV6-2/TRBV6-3 TGTGCCAGCAGTTACCCCGCAGGAACCCGCGGGAGGGCCTTGACTCACGAGCAGTACTTC CASSYPAGTRGRALTHEQYF
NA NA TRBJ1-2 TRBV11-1 TGTGCCAGCAGCCCCCAAGGTGGAGGACTATGGGGCTACACCTTC CASSPQGGGLWGYTF
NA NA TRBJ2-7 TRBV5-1 TGCGCCAGCAGCCGGACGGGGAGCTCCTACGAGCAGTACTTC CASSRTGSSYEQYF
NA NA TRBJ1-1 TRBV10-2 TGCGCCAGCAGCCAAGGGGGGAACACTGAAGCTTTCTTT CASSQGGNTEAFF
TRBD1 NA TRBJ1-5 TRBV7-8 TGTGCCAGCAGCCTGGGGGGCAGGGGGCTGTCCTATAGCAATCAGCCCCAGCATTTT CASSLGGRGLSYSNQPQHF
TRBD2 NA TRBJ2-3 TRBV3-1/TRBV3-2 TGTGCCAGCAGCCAGGGGACTAGCGGGCGCACAGATACGCAGTATTTT CASSQGTSGRTDTQYF
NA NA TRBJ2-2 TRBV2 TGTGCCAGCAGTGAAGCGCGGGAAGGGGTGCTGTTTTTT CASSEAREGVLFF
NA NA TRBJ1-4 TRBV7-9 TGTGCCAGCAGCTTAGCTGGGCCCGAAAAACTGTTTTTT CASSLAGPEKLFF
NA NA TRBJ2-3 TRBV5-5 TGTGCCAGCAGCTTAGGCAGGTTCACAGATACGCAGTATTTT CASSLGRFTDTQYF
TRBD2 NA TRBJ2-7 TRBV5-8 TGTGCCAGCAGCCTGACTAGCGGGGGGGCCTACGAGCAGTACTTC CASSLTSGGAYEQYF
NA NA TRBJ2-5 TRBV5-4 TGTGCCAGCAGCCTGGACTCCTCCGGGGGCCAAGAGACCCAGTACTTC CASSLDSSGGQETQYF
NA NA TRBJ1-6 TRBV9 TGTGCCAGCAGCGTAGGTACAGGGTGGAATTCACCCCTCCACTTT CASSVGTGWNSPLHF
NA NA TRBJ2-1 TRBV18 TGTGCCAGCTCACCCAACGAGCGGTTGAATGAGCAGTTCTTC CASSPNERLNEQFF
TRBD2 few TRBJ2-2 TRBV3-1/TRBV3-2 TGTGCCAGCAGCGGGACTAGCGGGAGACCCGGGGAGCTGTTTTTT CASSGTSGRPGELFF
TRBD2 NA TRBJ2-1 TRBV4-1 TGCGCCAGCAGCCAAGACCAAAGCGGGAGAGGGCCCTACAATGAGCAGTTCTTC CASSQDQSGRGPYNEQFF
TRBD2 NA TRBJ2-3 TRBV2 TGTGCCAGCAGACTAGCGGAGAGCACAGATACGCAGTATTTT CASRLAESTDTQYF
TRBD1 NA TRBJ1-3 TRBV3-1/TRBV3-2 TGTGCCAGCAGCCAGTTGACAGGGGTCCTCGCTCCGGGCCCTGGAAACACCATATATTTT CASSQLTGVLAPGPGNTIYF
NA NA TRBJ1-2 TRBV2 TGTGCCAGCAGTGAAACAACTAGCCGCTACACCTTC CASSETTSRYTF
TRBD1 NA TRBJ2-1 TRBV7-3 TGTGCCAGCAGCTTACGGGGACAGGGAGCCTACAATGAGCAGTTCTTC CASSLRGQGAYNEQFF
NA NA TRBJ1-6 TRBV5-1 TGCGCCAGCAGCTTAGGCTTAACGCGCGGGCGCAATAATTCACCCCTCCACTTT CASSLGLTRGRNNSPLHF
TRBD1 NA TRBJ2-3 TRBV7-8 TGTGCCAGCAGCTCGCCAGGGACAGGGCGCACAGATACGCAGTATTTT CASSSPGTGRTDTQYF
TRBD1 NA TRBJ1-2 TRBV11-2 TGTGCCAGCAGCCTTAATGACAGGGCCAACTATGGCTACACCTTC CASSLNDRANYGYTF
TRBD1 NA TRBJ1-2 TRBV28 TGTGCCAGCAGCCAACAGGGGCACTATGGCTACACCTTC CASSQQGHYGYTF
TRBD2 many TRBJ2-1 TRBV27 TGTGCCAGCAGTATCGGGACTACCAATGAGCAGTTCTTC CASSIGTTNEQFF
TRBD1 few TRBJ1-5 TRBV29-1 TGCAGCGTTGGAGACAGGGTTAATCAGCCCCAGCATTTT CSVGDRVNQPQHF
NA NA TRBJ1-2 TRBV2 TGTGCCAGCAACGCAGGGCCTCGGGAGGGCTACACCTTC CASNAGPREGYTF
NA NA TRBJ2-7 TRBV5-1 TGCGCCAGCAGCTTGGGTGGAGCACCCGAGCAGTACTTC CASSLGGAPEQYF
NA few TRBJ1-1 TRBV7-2 TGTGCCAGCAGCTCCCCACAGCTGAACACTGAAGCTTTCTTT CASSSPQLNTEAFF
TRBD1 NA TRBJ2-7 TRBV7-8 TGTGCCAGCAGCAGTCGGGCACCGGGACAGACGACGGTCGAGCAGTACTTC CASSSRAPGQTTVEQYF
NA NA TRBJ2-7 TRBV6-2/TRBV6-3 TGTGCCAGCAGTCCCGGGGCCTACGAGCAGTACTTC CASSPGAYEQYF
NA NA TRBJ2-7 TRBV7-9 TGTGCCAGCAGGGGGAATCAGGGTTTCCACGAGCAGTACTTC CASRGNQGFHEQYF
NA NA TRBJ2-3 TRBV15 TGTGCCACCATAGGGCGGGAACCCACAGATACGCAGTATTTT CATIGREPTDTQYF
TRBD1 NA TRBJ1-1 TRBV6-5 TGTGCCAGCACCGGGACAGGGGCGACTGAAGCTTTCTTT CASTGTGATEAFF
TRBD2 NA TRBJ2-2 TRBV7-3 TGTGCCAGCAGCCCTCAACTAGCGGGAGGGAACACCGGGGAGCTGTTTTTT CASSPQLAGGNTGELFF
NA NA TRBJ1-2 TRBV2 TGTGCCAGCAGAATGGGGCAAAGAGAAAACTATGGCTACACCTTC CASRMGQRENYGYTF
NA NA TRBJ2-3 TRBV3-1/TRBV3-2 TGTGCCAGCAGCCTAGGAGGGGGGACAGGCACAGATACGCAGTATTTT CASSLGGGTGTDTQYF
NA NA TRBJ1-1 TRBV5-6 TGTGCCAGCAGCTTGGCCGGGACTATGAACACTGAAGCTTTCTTT CASSLAGTMNTEAFF
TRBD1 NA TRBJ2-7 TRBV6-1 TGTGCCAGCAGTGAAGCGGGGGGACAGGGGTACGAGCAGTACTTC CASSEAGGQGYEQYF
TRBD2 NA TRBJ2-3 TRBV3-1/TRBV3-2 TGTGCCAGCAGCCCTAGCGGGGGGGGAGATACGCAGTATTTT CASSPSGGGDTQYF